Listed here are 26 T cell receptor beta chains from one sample, sequenced in a study of patients and donors after allogeneic stem cell transplantation. TCRdb processed the RT-PCR reads anew with MiXCR; each CDR3 protein has one entry. The profile shows tens of thousands of distinct CDR3 sequences, around 49% of them singletons. The sequencing input was blood, either unsorted or a sorted T cell fraction (not recorded which). All receptors derive from a human donor who was either an allogeneic HSCT recipient or a stem cell or donor lymphocyte infusion donor (not recorded which). It is not recorded whose cells these are; they may come from a transplant donor.

This clonotype was counted only a few times. V usage is TRBV28 and J usage is TRBJ1-2; 9 bases map to TRBD1. The germline gives CDR1 MDHEN, CDR2 SYDVKM. The CDR3 totals 15 residues. V lost 5 bases, J lost 7 bases, and 11 bases stayed unmatched. DNA for the CDR3: TGTGCCAGCAGTCTCGCTGGACAGGGGTTAGGTGGCTACACCTTC. Translated: CASSLAGQGLGGYTF.

This clonotype has a handful of counts. The chain links TRBV28 to TRBJ1-4; 8 nucleotides line up with TRBD1. The J segment lost 7 bases and the V segment lost 6 bases, leaving 13 bases of the junction unmatched. In germline, CDR1 is MDHEN, CDR2 SYDVKM. This CDR3 region has 16 residues. This CDR3 reads CASRPMRQGRGEKLFF. CDR3 in DNA: TGTGCCAGCAGGCCAATGAGACAGGGGCGGGGTGAAAAACTGTTTTTT. Filled out from reference TRBV28 and TRBJ1-4, the complete variable domain reads DVKVTQSSRYLVKRTGEKVFLECVQDMDHENMFWYRQDPGLGLRLIYFSYDVKMKEKGDIPEGYSVSREKKERFSLILESASTNQTSMYLCASRPMRQGRGEKLFFGSGTQLSVL.

The rearrangement joins TRBV4-1 to TRBJ1-6; D perhaps matches TRBD1 (6 bases). V gave up 0 bases and J gave up 10 bases, with 13 bases separating them. Germline V CDR1 and CDR2: MGHRA, YSYEKL. This CDR3 contains 15 residues. The CDR3 region has the DNA TGCGCCAGCAGCCAAGAACCAGGGGTGGACTCACCCCTCCACTTT. Protein: CASSQEPGVDSPLHF.

The chain recombines TRBV7-9 with TRBJ1-1; D gene ambiguous. This CDR3 region has 13 residues. The ends were cut back, 2 bases at V and 11 bases at J, with 15 bases in the middle. CDR1 and CDR2 from the germline V gene are SEHNR and FQNEAQ (reference sequence). Here the CDR3 DNA reads TGTGCCAGCAGCTTACCGGGATCCCAAGCCGCTTTCTTT. Translation: CASSLPGSQAAFF.

The table lists this clonotype with a few counts. This chain connects TRBV12-3 or TRBV12-4 to TRBJ1-1; D unresolved. V was cut by 3 bases and J by 5 bases, with 19 bases left in between. The CDR3 covers 16 residues. The CDR3 DNA follows: TGTGCCAGCAGTTTGGGCTCAAACCTCATGGGGACTGAAGCTTTCTTT. Translating it yields CASSLGSNLMGTEAFF.

This clonotype was observed a single time. The chain links TRBV4-3 to TRBJ2-7; 8 bases agree with TRBD2. The V gene end was trimmed by 1 base and the J gene end by 2 bases; junction bases not matched to a gene: 7. Germline CDR1 and CDR2: LGHNA and YSLEER. The CDR3 is 16 residues long. CDR3 bases: TGCGCCAGCAGCCAAGGTGTGGCGGGAGGACCCTACGAGCAGTACTTC. Amino acid sequence: CASSQGVAGGPYEQYF.

This rearrangement joins TRBV29-1 to TRBJ1-1; D might be TRBD1 (5 bases). V lost 4 bases, J lost 4 bases, and 10 bases lay in between. The CDR3 contains 12 residues. Per the germline V gene, CDR1 is SQVTM and CDR2 is ANQGSEA. CDR3 DNA sequence: TGCAGCGTTGTAGAGGGGTTCACTGAAGCTTTCTTT. As protein: CSVVEGFTEAFF.

J is TRBJ1-2 and V is TRBV4-3; D gene unclear. Germline V CDR1 and CDR2: LGHNA, YSLEER. With 0 bases removed from V and 3 bases from J, the gap between germline ends came to 14 bases. The CDR3 has 16 amino acids. The CDR3 sequence is CASSQETQTLDYGYTF. For the CDR3, the DNA is TGCGCCAGCAGCCAAGAAACCCAGACTCTAGACTATGGCTACACCTTC.

This clonotype came up a few times. CDR3 amino acids: CSVRIDYGYTF. In DNA, the CDR3 is TGCAGCGTTCGGATTGACTATGGCTACACCTTC. The chain couples TRBV29-1 to TRBJ1-2; no firm D call. Per germline, CDR1 SQVTM and CDR2 ANQGSEA. The CDR3 is 11 residues long. V gave up 5 bases and J gave up 3 bases, with 7 bases separating them.

The chain carries TRBV12-3 or TRBV12-4 and TRBJ2-7; 9 bases are shared with TRBD2. V was clipped by 5 bases and J by 7 bases; unmatched bases: 15. This CDR3 has 16 amino acids. The CDR3, as DNA: TGTGCCAGCAGTATGCTGCCTAGCGGGAAAGCGGATGAGCAGTACTTC. Residues: CASSMLPSGKADEQYF.

This clonotype was found a few times. The rearrangement links TRBV7-2 to TRBJ1-5; D not certain. V gave up 2 bases and J gave up 3 bases, with 2 bases separating them. The germline CDR1 and CDR2 sequences are SGHTA and FQGNSA. The CDR3 runs 12 residues. As DNA, the CDR3 is TGTGCCAGCAGCTTAATCAATCAGCCCCAGCATTTT. The encoded protein is CASSLINQPQHF.

For the CDR3, the DNA is TGCAGTGCTAGTCGCGCGACGGGCTCCTACGAGCAGTACTTC. It yields the protein CSASRATGSYEQYF. This chain links TRBV20-1 with TRBJ2-7; the D is unclear. The CDR3 covers 14 residues. Germline CDR1 DFQATT, CDR2 SNEGSKA (reference sequence). Between the trimmed V and J ends, which lost 3 bases and 0 bases, there was a span of 12 bases.

This clonotype came up many times. The CDR3 sequence is CSASDGYGYTF. CDR3 nucleotides: TGCAGTGCTAGTGACGGCTATGGCTACACCTTC. The chain combines TRBV20-1 with TRBJ1-2; D gene unclear. This CDR3 has 11 residues. Deletions cut 3 bases from V and 4 bases from J, with 6 bases between. Germline V lookup: CDR1 DFQATT, CDR2 SNEGSKA (reference sequence).

This clonotype has more than one count but fewer than ten. This rearrangement joins TRBV2 to TRBJ2-6, with no clear D. With 0 bases removed from V and 2 bases from J, the gap between germline ends came to 5 bases. Germline V lookup: CDR1 SNHLY, CDR2 FYNNEI. The CDR3 length is 15 residues. CDR3 amino acids: CASSEAVTGANVLTF. The CDR3 DNA sequence: TGTGCCAGCAGTGAAGCTGTGACTGGGGCCAACGTCCTGACTTTC.

In its sample, this clonotype was seen a few times. J is TRBJ2-5 and V is TRBV30; no definite D call. Germline-derived CDR1 and CDR2 are GTSNPN and SVGIG (reference sequence). Trimming removed 0 bases at V and 4 bases at J, with 3 bases between. The CDR3 is 11 residues long. CDR3: CAWSVGETQYF. In nucleotides, the CDR3 is TGTGCCTGGAGTGTGGGAGAGACCCAGTACTTC.

This chain uses TRBV12-3 or TRBV12-4 with TRBJ1-2; 7 bases line up with TRBD1. This CDR3 has 14 amino acids. V shed 6 bases, J shed 6 bases, and the junction held 10 bases outside the gene matches. CDR3 sequence (DNA): TGTGCCAGCAGCTCCGACAGGGTTGAGAATGGCTACACCTTC. The encoded protein is CASSSDRVENGYTF.

This CDR3 is CASSQRGQGGLYTEAFF. CDR3 DNA sequence: TGCGCCAGCAGCCAACGCGGACAGGGGGGCCTTTACACTGAAGCTTTCTTT. The chain recombines TRBV4-1 with TRBJ1-1, with TRBD1 identical over 10 bases. Germline CDR1 is MGHRA and CDR2 is YSYEKL. The CDR3 consists of 17 residues. Trimming removed 2 bases from V and 3 bases from J; junction bases left unmatched: 9.

At least ten counts were recorded for this clonotype. The V and J genes are TRBV28 and TRBJ1-5, with D perhaps matching TRBD1 (5 bases). V was shortened by 2 bases and J by 1 base, with 9 bases between the two germline ends. Germline assignment: CDR1 MDHEN and CDR2 SYDVKM. The CDR3 extends over 15 amino acids. In DNA, the CDR3 is TGTGCCAGCAGTTTAGAGGGACTGAGCAATCAGCCCCAGCATTTT. Protein product: CASSLEGLSNQPQHF.

The chain carries TRBV27 and TRBJ2-3, with D possibly TRBD2 on 5 matching bases. The germline V and J ends were trimmed by 4 bases and 0 bases, with 17 bases remaining between them. Germline loops: CDR1 MNHEY, CDR2 SMNVEV (reference sequence). The CDR3 has 17 amino acids. CDR3 in amino acids: CASSSRTERFSTDTQYF. The CDR3 DNA follows: TGTGCCAGCAGTTCCCGAACCGAGCGGTTTAGCACAGATACGCAGTATTTT.

There are a few counts of this clonotype. The chain is built from TRBV6-5 and TRBJ1-3; 9 bases are shared with TRBD1. This CDR3 contains 15 residues. Germline CDR1 MNHEY, CDR2 SVGAGI. The trim removed 0 bases at V and 8 bases at J, leaving 5 bases unmatched. CDR3 bases: TGTGCCAGCAGTTACTCCCGGACAGGGGAATACACCATATATTTT. It codes for CASSYSRTGEYTIYF.

V usage is TRBV11-1 and J usage is TRBJ1-1; D remains ambiguous. This CDR3 region has 16 residues. With 5 bases removed from V and 5 bases from J, the gap between germline ends came to 21 bases. Germline V gene data show CDR1 as SGHAT and CDR2 as FQDESV (reference sequence). CDR3 protein: CASSRLLPRTGTEAFF. Here the CDR3 DNA reads TGTGCCAGCAGCCGCCTCCTCCCAAGGACGGGGACTGAAGCTTTCTTT.

This clonotype was recorded a few times. The chain couples TRBV30 to TRBJ1-1, with D possibly matching TRBD1 (5 bases). From germline, CDR1 is GTSNPN and CDR2 SVGIG (reference sequence). Between the trimmed V and J ends, which lost 5 bases and 0 bases, there was a span of 13 bases. The CDR3 totals 14 residues. The CDR3 sequence is CAWVGGAMNTEAFF. CDR3 coding DNA: TGTGCCTGGGTGGGGGGAGCGATGAACACTGAAGCTTTCTTT. Based on the CDR3 plus reference TRBV30 and TRBJ1-1, the full variable domain is SQTIHQWPATLVQPVGSPLSLECTVEGTSNPNLYWYRQAAGRGLQLLFYSVGIGQISSEVPQNLSASRPQDRQFILSSKKLLLSDSGFYLCAWVGGAMNTEAFFGQGTRLTVV.

V gene TRBV12-3 or TRBV12-4 combines with J gene TRBJ1-1; D may be TRBD1 (5 bases). Trimming left V 3 bases short and J 11 bases short, with 19 bases between. CDR3 length: 14 amino acids. The CDR3 sequence is CASSFVVGTDYAFF. In nucleotides, the CDR3 is TGTGCCAGCAGTTTCGTCGTCGGGACGGATTATGCTTTCTTT.

The chain carries TRBV18 and TRBJ1-4; no reliable D call. CDR1 is KGHSH, CDR2 LQKENI, per germline. This CDR3 is 15 amino acids long. V lost 5 bases and J 7 bases, leaving 17 bases between the germline ends. CDR3 region: CASSTDGPTGEKLFF. In DNA form, the CDR3 reads TGTGCCAGCTCAACCGACGGCCCCACGGGTGAAAAACTGTTTTTT.

The V and J genes are TRBV6-5 and TRBJ2-4; no definite D call. V lost 5 bases, J lost 0 bases, and 11 bases lay in between. CDR3 length: 15 amino acids. Germline loops: CDR1 MNHEY, CDR2 SVGAGI. CDR3 DNA sequence: TGTGCCAGCAGTCTACTAACCGGAGCCAAAAACATTCAGTACTTC. It encodes CASSLLTGAKNIQYF.

The V and J genes are TRBV7-9 and TRBJ1-1; D is unresolved. This CDR3 spans 12 amino acids. Germline loops: CDR1 SEHNR, CDR2 FQNEAQ (reference sequence). V was trimmed by 11 bases and J by 5 bases, leaving 15 bases between them. The CDR3 DNA reads as TGTGCCGGAGGCCTGGGATTGACTGAAGCTTTCTTT. Protein: CAGGLGLTEAFF.